The clone carrying this TCR beta chain was seen just once. These data are taken from a study of T cell changes during pregnancy in multiple sclerosis. Trimming cost V 6 bases and J 3 bases, with 9 bases left between them. The CDR3 length is 12 residues. Germline V CDR1 and CDR2: MNHEY, SVGAGI. Here immunoSEQ multiplex PCR was the method, and the copy in TCRdb shows in-frame clones only, minus some. The sample comprises 20,000 to 25,000 clones, around four fifths of which are singletons, and roughly 14% rests with the top ten. Sequences were derived from CD8+ T cells from peripheral blood mononuclear cells, sampled in the first trimester of pregnancy. The chain carries TRBV6-5 and TRBJ2-7; perhaps TRBD2 as D (6 bases). The source is a female donor in good health, enrolled as a control in a pregnancy study. CDR3 bases: TGTGCCAGCAGGGAGGGGTTCTACGAGCAGTACTTC. Translation: CASREGFYEQYF.